The rows below give T cell receptor beta chains drawn from one sample of a study of cytomegalovirus exposure and HLA in healthy donors. Measured with immunoSEQ multiplex PCR; TCRdb has only the in-frame clones, and not every one. The table lists some 55,000 clones, about 86% of them singletons. The sequenced sample was PBMCs. The origin of the receptors is a man in his forties or fifties in good health and CMV-seronegative. The CDR3 runs from the conserved cysteine through the conserved F or W. A D gene is named only where the DNA matches it firmly. Clone size is stated in some rows and not others, as once, few, many or a class when expanded.

J gene	clone size	D gene	V gene	CDR3 DNA	CDR3 protein
TRBJ2-3	NA	NA	TRBV7-2	TGTGCCAGCAGCTTCGGGGGACAGGATACGCAGTATTTT	CASSFGGQDTQYF
TRBJ1-2	NA	TRBD1	TRBV29-1	TGCAGCGATAGACAGGGAAGCTATGGCTACACCTTC	CSDRQGSYGYTF
TRBJ1-1	NA	NA	TRBV18	TGTGCCAGCTCATCCGCTAGGAGGGCTGAAGCTTTCTTT	CASSSARRAEAFF
TRBJ2-3	NA	TRBD2	TRBV6-1	TGTGCCAGCAGTGAAAATGGGTGGCGGGGGTACACAGATACGCAGTATTTT	CASSENGWRGYTDTQYF
TRBJ2-5	NA	NA	TRBV5-1	TGCGCCAGCAGCTCAAGCTCCGGGACAACTCTAGGGACCCAGTACTTC	CASSSSSGTTLGTQYF
TRBJ2-3	NA	TRBD2	TRBV4-1	TGCGCCAGCAGCTTGAGCGGGGGGGCAGAGTGGGATACGCAGTATTTT	CASSLSGGAEWDTQYF
TRBJ1-1	few	NA	TRBV6-6	TGTGCCAGCATACAGGCACCGAACACTGAAGCTTTCTTT	CASIQAPNTEAFF
TRBJ1-4	NA	NA	TRBV10-3	TGTGCCATCAGGCCGGGACAAAATGAAAAACTGTTTTTT	CAIRPGQNEKLFF
TRBJ2-7	NA	TRBD1	TRBV6-5	TGTGCCAGCAGCCCAGTGACAGGGCGGTACGAGCAGTACTTC	CASSPVTGRYEQYF
TRBJ1-1	few	TRBD1	TRBV5-1	TGCGCCAGCAGCCTGGCCGGGACAGAGAACACTGAAGCTTTCTTT	CASSLAGTENTEAFF
TRBJ1-1	once	NA	TRBV19	TGTGCCAGTAGTCGGGGGACGAACACTGAAGCTTTCTTT	CASSRGTNTEAFF
TRBJ2-2	few	NA	TRBV2	TGTGCCAGCAGTGGATGGCGGGAGCTGTTTTTT	CASSGWRELFF
TRBJ2-3	NA	NA	TRBV5-6	TGTGCCAGCAGCCCGCCGAGCATAGATACGCAGTATTTT	CASSPPSIDTQYF
TRBJ2-3	NA	NA	TRBV5-4	TGTGCCAGCAGCCCCCGGGGTGGTACAGATACGCAGTATTTT	CASSPRGGTDTQYF
TRBJ2-2	NA	TRBD1	TRBV29-1	TGCAGCGGCACCGGGACAGGGGGTTTCACCGGGGAGCTGTTTTTT	CSGTGTGGFTGELFF
TRBJ1-1	once	NA	TRBV9	TGTGCCAGCTCGAGGGAAGGGGGCACTGAAGCTTTCTTT	CASSREGGTEAFF
TRBJ2-7	NA	TRBD1	TRBV13	TGTGCCAGCAGCTTAGAGGGACAGCAGACGTACGAGCAGTACTTC	CASSLEGQQTYEQYF
TRBJ2-6	NA	NA	TRBV7-2	TGTGCCAGCAGCTTACCACAGCCTGGGGCCAACGTCCTGACTTTC	CASSLPQPGANVLTF
TRBJ1-5	once	NA	TRBV27	TGTGCCAGCAGTTTTGAGGGGCGGGGTCAGCCCCAGCATTTT	CASSFEGRGQPQHF
TRBJ2-6	NA	NA	TRBV19	TGTGCCAGTAGTACCGGGGGCTCTGGGGCCAACGTCCTGACTTTC	CASSTGGSGANVLTF
TRBJ2-1	once	NA	TRBV4-3	TGCGCCAGCAGCCAAGAAGGAGGTGACCCCGAGGATGAGCAGTTCTTC	CASSQEGGDPEDEQFF
TRBJ2-5	NA	TRBD2	TRBV9	TGTGCCAGCAGCGGAGGGGCTCTAGCGGGGCAGACTGGGGGCCAAGAGACCCAGTACTTC	CASSGGALAGQTGGQETQYF
TRBJ2-3	once	NA	TRBV4-1	TGCGCCAGCAGCCAAGAGTCTTGGGGCCGGGCGGATACGCAGTATTTT	CASSQESWGRADTQYF
TRBJ1-6	NA	NA	TRBV27	TGTGCCAGTACTCGGGATGCCAATTCACCCCTCCACTTT	CASTRDANSPLHF
TRBJ2-3	NA	TRBD2	TRBV7-2	TGTGCCAGCAGCCCGCGGAGGGCGGGGGGGCAGGCCGATACGCAGTATTTT	CASSPRRAGGQADTQYF
TRBJ2-5	NA	TRBD2	TRBV7-6	TGTGCCAGCAGCGCCACCGGGGCGGGGGGTATTGTGGGCCAGTACTTC	CASSATGAGGIVGQYF
TRBJ1-2	NA	TRBD1	TRBV4-1	TGCGCCAGCAGCCAGGATCAACAGGGGATTTGGTATGGCTACACCTTC	CASSQDQQGIWYGYTF
TRBJ1-2	NA	NA	TRBV9	TGTGCCAGCAGCGTAGATGGCGGATTCTATGGCTACACCTTC	CASSVDGGFYGYTF
TRBJ1-6	NA	TRBD1	TRBV28	TGTGCCAGCAGGGGGGGACAGAATAATTCACCCCTCCACTTT	CASRGGQNNSPLHF
TRBJ1-3	few	TRBD1	TRBV19	TGTGCCAGTAGTTGGACAGGGGGTCATAGCTCTGGAAACACCATATATTTT	CASSWTGGHSSGNTIYF
TRBJ2-7	NA	NA	TRBV6-1	TGTGCCAGCAGTCGCGGGACGACCTACGAGCAGTACTTC	CASSRGTTYEQYF
TRBJ1-4	NA	TRBD1	TRBV28	TGTGCCAGCAGGCCTCTTTCCGGACAGGTGAGCGAGCTGTTTTTT	CASRPLSGQVSELFF
TRBJ1-4	NA	TRBD1	TRBV7-9	TGTGCCAGCAGCCCAGGACAGGGGGTCCTTAAACAAGGGGATGAAAAACTGTTTTTT	CASSPGQGVLKQGDEKLFF
TRBJ1-1	NA	NA	TRBV29-1	TGCAGCGCCCAAGGCATCAGGGGCACTGAAGCTTTCTTT	CSAQGIRGTEAFF
TRBJ1-6	NA	NA	TRBV27	TGTGCCAGCAGTTTTAACGACAGAGATAATTCACCCCTCCACTTT	CASSFNDRDNSPLHF
TRBJ1-2	NA	TRBD1	TRBV7-2	TGTGCCAGCAGCTTAGCAATAGGGGGCGCTAGGGGCTACACCTTC	CASSLAIGGARGYTF
TRBJ1-4	NA	TRBD1	TRBV18	TGTGCCAGTTCTATGGACAGGGCTGAAAAACTGTTTTTT	CASSMDRAEKLFF
TRBJ2-7	NA	TRBD2	TRBV12-5	TGTGCTAGTGGTTTGGTACCGGGGGGGCATCTCTACGAGCAGTACTTC	CASGLVPGGHLYEQYF
TRBJ2-2	NA	TRBD1	TRBV6-1	TGTGCCGGAACCGTGGGACAGGGTTGGACCGGGGAGCTGTTTTTT	CAGTVGQGWTGELFF
TRBJ2-2	NA	NA	TRBV27	TGTGCCAGCAGGACAGGATCGTGGACCGGGGAGCTGTTTTTT	CASRTGSWTGELFF
TRBJ1-2	few	TRBD1	TRBV25-1	TGTGCCAGCAGTGAAACCGGGACAGGGGGAGGCTACACCTTC	CASSETGTGGGYTF
TRBJ1-2	NA	TRBD1	TRBV6-6	TGTGCCAGCATCAACCGGGACAGGGCTAACTATGGCTACACCTTC	CASINRDRANYGYTF
TRBJ1-6	NA	TRBD1	TRBV5-5	TGTGCCAGCAGCCAAACGCTACTGACAGGGAGGACTTCACCCCTCCACTTT	CASSQTLLTGRTSPLHF
TRBJ2-1	NA	TRBD2	TRBV6-6	TGTGCCAGCAGCCCCAGGACTAGCGGGAGAAATACGGAGCAGTTCTTC	CASSPRTSGRNTEQFF
TRBJ2-7	NA	NA	TRBV11-2	TGTGCCAGCAGCTCGAACCCTAGCTACGAGCAGTACTTC	CASSSNPSYEQYF
TRBJ2-3	NA	TRBD2	TRBV29-1	TGCAGCGTTAGCGGGGGAGGAGATACGCAGTATTTT	CSVSGGGDTQYF
TRBJ2-7	NA	NA	TRBV5-4	TGTGCCAGCAGCTTGGGGGGGGCAGGGGGCTCCTACGAGCAGTACTTC	CASSLGGAGGSYEQYF
TRBJ1-3	once	TRBD1	TRBV5-6	TGTGCCAGCAGTCGAACAGGGGGCATTTTGGGCTCTGGAAACACCATATATTTT	CASSRTGGILGSGNTIYF
TRBJ2-1	NA	NA	TRBV7-7	TGTGCTAGCAGCTTAAATCCCCCTGGGCCTGGCTCCTACAATGAGCAGTTCTTC	CASSLNPPGPGSYNEQFF
TRBJ1-5	NA	NA	TRBV30	TGTGCCTGGAATCGGGGTCATAGCAATCAGCCCCAGCATTTT	CAWNRGHSNQPQHF
TRBJ1-5	NA	TRBD1	TRBV19	TGTGCCAGCCGCGGGGCAACAGGGGGCAATCAGCCCCAGCATTTT	CASRGATGGNQPQHF
TRBJ2-7	NA	NA	TRBV2	TGTGCCAGCAGGAAGCCGGGACTCCGTTTGTACGAGCAGTACTTC	CASRKPGLRLYEQYF
TRBJ1-1	NA	NA	TRBV4-1	TGCGCCAGCAGCAGCTTACTCTCGGGATTCATGAACACTGAAGCTTTCTTT	CASSSLLSGFMNTEAFF
TRBJ1-5	few	NA	TRBV19	TGTGCCAGTAGCAGGGCCATAAGCAATCAGCCCCAGCATTTT	CASSRAISNQPQHF
TRBJ2-1	NA	TRBD2	TRBV7-2	TGTGCCAGCAGCTTAGTGGCGGGGGGGTCGAATGAGCAGTTCTTC	CASSLVAGGSNEQFF
TRBJ1-4	NA	NA	TRBV28	TGTGCCAGCAGCACGGTCCGGGCAACTAATGAAAAACTGTTTTTT	CASSTVRATNEKLFF